This T cell receptor (beta chain) is drawn from a study of cytomegalovirus exposure and HLA in healthy donors. Background on the study: A data release that came early held 80 million or so unique TCRs from HLA-typed donors.

Germline V gene lookup returns CDR1 SGDLS and CDR2 YYNGEE. The CDR3 is 15 amino acids. Germline trimming cut 0 bases from V and 4 bases from J; bases unmatched to any gene: 4. Regarding the study as a whole: Later, TCR association rates were found to vary by HLA locus, highest for DRB1 and lowest for HLA-C. In an earlier analysis, in several hundred donors, most V segments appeared productive either ~87% or ~30% of the time. What a later analysis showed was that several of the most significant clusters appeared linked to common viral pathogens.

13 Jbeta primers and 60 Vbeta primers were used for the PCR. Only in-frame clones appear in the TCRdb table, and some are missing; sequencing was by immunoSEQ multiplex PCR. The sample records roughly 120,000 clones, roughly 80% being singletons. Turning to this clone: What it binds is not known.

This chain joins TRBV9 and TRBJ1-2; TRBD1 matches 9 bases. Sequencing was performed on PBMCs. The sequence came from a female donor in good health and CMV-seropositive. CDR3 sequence (DNA): TGTGCCAGCAGCGTAGAGGGACAGGGATTCTATGGCTACACCTTC. Translating gives CASSVEGQGFYGYTF.